This note documents a single TCR beta chain sequence. Its antigen is not known. This specimen comes from a study of T cell responses to AZD1222 COVID-19 vaccine. Study outcomes and limitations: No repertoire was sampled before or during the peak T cell response, only after it. At baseline, seropositivity was found in only five or six AZD1222 recipients.

This CDR3 is built from 14 residues. V was cut by 5 bases and J by 6 bases, with 16 bases left in between. The V gene's germline CDR1 is SGHVS and CDR2 FQNEAQ. Measured with immunoSEQ multiplex PCR; TCRdb has only the in-frame clones, and not every one. Of more than 110,000 clones listed, around 89% are singletons. This receptor was taken from an adult who received the AZD1222 COVID-19 vaccine. The V and J genes are TRBV7-8 and TRBJ1-2, with D possibly TRBD1 on 5 matching bases. Sample: peripheral blood, taken 28 days after the second AZD1222 dose. The CDR3 coding sequence is TGTGCCAGCAGCCCAAACGTGGGGGGAGATGGCTACACCTTC. Translation gives CASSPNVGGDGYTF. The whole variable domain, remainder taken from reference TRBV7-8 and TRBJ1-2, is GAGVSQSPRYKVAKRGQDVALRCDPISGHVSLFWYQQALGQGPEFLTYFQNEAQLDKSGLPSDRFFAERPEGSVSTLKIQRTQQEDSAVYLCASSPNVGGDGYTFGSGTRLTVV.